This T cell receptor beta chain was documented in a study of blood T cell repertoires in COVID-19. This table comes from immunoSEQ multiplex PCR, and its TCRdb copy is limited to in-frame clones, with some not included. The sample shows 230,000 or so clones, roughly 90% of them seen only once. Germline V gene sequence: CDR1 MNHEY, CDR2 SVGAGI. V was trimmed by 6 bases and J by 8 bases, leaving 13 bases between them. The CDR3 totals 12 residues. This chain uses TRBV6-5 with TRBJ1-2, with D possibly being TRBD1 (6 bases). Sequenced material: PBMCs or T cells enriched from blood (not recorded which). This TCR derives from a woman aged 40 to 50 with acute COVID-19. The CDR3 DNA is TGTGCCAGCAGCCCAGGGGAGTGGGGCTACACCTTC. It yields the protein CASSPGEWGYTF.